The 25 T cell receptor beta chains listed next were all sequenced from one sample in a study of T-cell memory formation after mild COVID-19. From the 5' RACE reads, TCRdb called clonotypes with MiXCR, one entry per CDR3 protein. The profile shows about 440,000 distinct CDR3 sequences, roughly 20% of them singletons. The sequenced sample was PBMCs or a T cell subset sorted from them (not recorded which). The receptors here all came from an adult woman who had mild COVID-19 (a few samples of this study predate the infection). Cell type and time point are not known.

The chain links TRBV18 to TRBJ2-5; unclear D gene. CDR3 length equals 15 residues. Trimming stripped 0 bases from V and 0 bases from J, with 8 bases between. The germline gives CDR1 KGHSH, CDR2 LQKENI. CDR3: CASSPPDGYQETQYF. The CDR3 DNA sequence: TGTGCCAGCTCACCACCGGACGGGTACCAAGAGACCCAGTACTTC.

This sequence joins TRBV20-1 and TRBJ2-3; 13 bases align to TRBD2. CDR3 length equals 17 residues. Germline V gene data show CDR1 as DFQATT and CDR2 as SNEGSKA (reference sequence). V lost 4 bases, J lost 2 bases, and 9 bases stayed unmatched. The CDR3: CSATLGLAGDHTDTQYF. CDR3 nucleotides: TGCAGTGCTACCCTTGGACTAGCGGGAGACCACACAGATACGCAGTATTTT.

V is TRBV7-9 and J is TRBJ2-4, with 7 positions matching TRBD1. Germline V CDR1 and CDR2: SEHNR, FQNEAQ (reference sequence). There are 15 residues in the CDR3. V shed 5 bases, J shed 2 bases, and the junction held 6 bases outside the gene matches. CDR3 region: CASSPQGVTKNIQYF. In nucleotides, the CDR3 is TGTGCCAGCAGCCCGCAGGGGGTAACCAAAAACATTCAGTACTTC.

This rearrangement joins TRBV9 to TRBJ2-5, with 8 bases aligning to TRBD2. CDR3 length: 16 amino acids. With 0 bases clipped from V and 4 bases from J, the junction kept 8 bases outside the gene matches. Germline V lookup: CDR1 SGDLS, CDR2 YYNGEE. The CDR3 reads CASSVETSGGVETQYF. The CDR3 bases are TGTGCCAGCAGCGTAGAAACTAGCGGAGGTGTAGAGACCCAGTACTTC.

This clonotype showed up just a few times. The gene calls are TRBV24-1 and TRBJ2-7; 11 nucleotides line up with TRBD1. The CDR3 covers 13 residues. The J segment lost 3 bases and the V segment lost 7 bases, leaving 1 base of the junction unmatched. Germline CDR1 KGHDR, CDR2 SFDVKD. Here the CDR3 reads CATSGTGGYEQYF. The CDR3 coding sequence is TGTGCCACCAGCGGGACAGGGGGCTACGAGCAGTACTTC.

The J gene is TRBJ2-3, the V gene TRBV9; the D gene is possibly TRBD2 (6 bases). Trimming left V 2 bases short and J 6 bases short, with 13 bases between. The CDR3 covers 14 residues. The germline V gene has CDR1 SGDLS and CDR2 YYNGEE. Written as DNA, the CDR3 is TGTGCCAGCAGCGTTAGAGGAGGGGTGGATACGCAGTATTTT. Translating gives CASSVRGGVDTQYF.

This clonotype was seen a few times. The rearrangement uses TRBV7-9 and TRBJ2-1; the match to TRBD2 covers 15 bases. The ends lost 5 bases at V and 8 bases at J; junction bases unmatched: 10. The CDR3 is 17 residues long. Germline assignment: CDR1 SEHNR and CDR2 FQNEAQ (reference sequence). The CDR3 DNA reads TGTGCCAGCAGCCCAGGACTAGCGGGAGGGCCGGGGCATGAGCAGTTCTTC. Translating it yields CASSPGLAGGPGHEQFF.

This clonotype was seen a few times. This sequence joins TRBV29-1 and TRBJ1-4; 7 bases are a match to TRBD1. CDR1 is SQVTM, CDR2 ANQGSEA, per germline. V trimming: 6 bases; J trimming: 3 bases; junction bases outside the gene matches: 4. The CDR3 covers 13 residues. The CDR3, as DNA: TGCAGCGTCCGGGACAGTCCTAATGAAAAACTGTTTTTT. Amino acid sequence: CSVRDSPNEKLFF.

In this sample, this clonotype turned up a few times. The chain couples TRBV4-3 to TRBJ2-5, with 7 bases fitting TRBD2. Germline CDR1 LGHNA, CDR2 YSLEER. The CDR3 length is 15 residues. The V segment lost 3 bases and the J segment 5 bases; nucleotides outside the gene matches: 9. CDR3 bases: TGCGCCAGCAGCCAGGGATTGACTAGCCGGGAGACCCAGTACTTC. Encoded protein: CASSQGLTSRETQYF.

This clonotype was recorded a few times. CDR3 protein: CASSQDPGGSSTDTQYF. CDR3 in DNA: TGTGCCAGCAGCCAAGACCCCGGGGGCTCTAGCACAGATACGCAGTATTTT. The chain uses TRBV4-2 and TRBJ2-3; tentatively, D is TRBD1 or TRBD2 (6 bases each). Between the trimmed V and J ends, which lost 0 bases and 0 bases, there was a span of 13 bases. The germline V gene has CDR1 LGHNA and CDR2 YNFKEQ. The length of the CDR3 is 17 residues.

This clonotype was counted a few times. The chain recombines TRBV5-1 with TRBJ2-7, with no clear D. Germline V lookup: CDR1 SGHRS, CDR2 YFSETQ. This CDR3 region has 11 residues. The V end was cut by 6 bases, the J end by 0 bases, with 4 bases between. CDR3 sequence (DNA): TGCGCCAGCAAGGGCTCCTACGAGCAGTACTTC. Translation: CASKGSYEQYF.

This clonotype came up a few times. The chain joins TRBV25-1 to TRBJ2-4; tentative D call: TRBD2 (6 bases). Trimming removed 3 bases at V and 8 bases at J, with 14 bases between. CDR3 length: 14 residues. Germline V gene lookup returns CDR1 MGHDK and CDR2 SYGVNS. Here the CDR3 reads CASSEAGPQDIQYF. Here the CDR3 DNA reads TGTGCCAGCAGTGAGGCGGGACCCCAGGACATTCAGTACTTC.

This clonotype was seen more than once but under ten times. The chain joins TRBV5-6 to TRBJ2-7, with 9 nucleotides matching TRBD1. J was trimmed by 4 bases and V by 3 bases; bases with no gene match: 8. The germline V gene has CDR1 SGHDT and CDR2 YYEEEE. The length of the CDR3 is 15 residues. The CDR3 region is CASSYLGTGIYEQYF. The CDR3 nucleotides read TGTGCCAGCAGCTACCTCGGGACAGGGATTTACGAGCAGTACTTC.

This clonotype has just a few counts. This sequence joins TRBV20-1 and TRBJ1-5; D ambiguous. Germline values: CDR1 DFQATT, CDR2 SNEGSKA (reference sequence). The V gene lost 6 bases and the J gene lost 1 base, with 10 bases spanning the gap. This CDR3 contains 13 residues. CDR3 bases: TGCAGTGCCCCGGCGGGGAGCAATCAGCCCCAGCATTTT. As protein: CSAPAGSNQPQHF.

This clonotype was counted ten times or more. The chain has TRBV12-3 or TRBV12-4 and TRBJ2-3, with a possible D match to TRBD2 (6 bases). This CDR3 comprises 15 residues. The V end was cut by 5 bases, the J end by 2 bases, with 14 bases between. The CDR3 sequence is CASSPRGSNTDTQYF. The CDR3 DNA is TGTGCCAGCAGTCCCCGGGGGTCGAACACAGATACGCAGTATTTT.

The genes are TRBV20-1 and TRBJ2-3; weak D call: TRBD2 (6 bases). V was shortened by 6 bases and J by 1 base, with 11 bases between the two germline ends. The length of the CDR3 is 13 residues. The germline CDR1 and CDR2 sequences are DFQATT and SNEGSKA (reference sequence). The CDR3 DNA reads TGCAGTGCCTCCTTAGCGGGCACAGATACGCAGTATTTT. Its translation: CSASLAGTDTQYF.

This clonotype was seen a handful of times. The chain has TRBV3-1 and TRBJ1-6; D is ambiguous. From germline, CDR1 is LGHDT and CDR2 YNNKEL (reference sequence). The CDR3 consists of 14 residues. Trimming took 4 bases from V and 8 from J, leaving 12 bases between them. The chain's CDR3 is CASSRSIGDSPLHF. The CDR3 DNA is TGTGCCAGCAGCCGGTCTATCGGGGATTCACCCCTCCACTTT.

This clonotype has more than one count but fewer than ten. The DNA for the CDR3 is TGTGCCAGCAGCCCGCGTACTAGCGCCTACTACAATGAGCAGTTCTTC. Protein product: CASSPRTSAYYNEQFF. The rearrangement links TRBV7-9 to TRBJ2-1; 7 bases are shared with TRBD2. With V trimmed by 5 bases and J by 3 bases, 10 bases remained unmatched. Germline CDR1 reads SEHNR; CDR2 reads FQNEAQ (reference sequence). This CDR3 is built from 16 residues.

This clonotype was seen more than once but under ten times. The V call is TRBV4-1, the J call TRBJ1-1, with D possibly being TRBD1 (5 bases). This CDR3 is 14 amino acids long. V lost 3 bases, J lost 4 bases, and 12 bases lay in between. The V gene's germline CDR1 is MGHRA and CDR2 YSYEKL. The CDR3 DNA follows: TGCGCCAGCAGCCATCCAGGGAAGCGCACTGAAGCTTTCTTT. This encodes CASSHPGKRTEAFF.

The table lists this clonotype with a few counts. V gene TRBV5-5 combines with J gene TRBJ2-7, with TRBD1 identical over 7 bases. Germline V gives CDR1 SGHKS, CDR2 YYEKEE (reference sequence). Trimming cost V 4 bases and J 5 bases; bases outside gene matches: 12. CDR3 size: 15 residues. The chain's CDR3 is CASSPQGLRRDEQYF. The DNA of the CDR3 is TGTGCCAGCAGCCCACAGGGGCTTAGGCGTGACGAGCAGTACTTC.

The CDR3 loop is CASSLGRGPPDTQYF. CDR3 in DNA: TGTGCCAGCAGCTTAGGCCGGGGCCCCCCAGATACGCAGTATTTT. V gene TRBV7-6 combines with J gene TRBJ2-3, with D possibly being TRBD1 or TRBD2 (5 bases each). Trimming took 1 base from V and 4 from J, leaving 12 bases between them. The length of the CDR3 is 15 residues. Germline assignment: CDR1 SGHVS and CDR2 FNYEAQ.

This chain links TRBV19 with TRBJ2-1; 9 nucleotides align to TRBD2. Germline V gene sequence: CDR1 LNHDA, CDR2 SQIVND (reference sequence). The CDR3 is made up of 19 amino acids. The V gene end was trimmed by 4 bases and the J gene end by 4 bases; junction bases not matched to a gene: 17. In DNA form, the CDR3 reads TGTGCCAGTAGTACCCCCTACTCTAGCGGGGCCCGAGGTTACAATGAGCAGTTCTTC. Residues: CASSTPYSSGARGYNEQFF.

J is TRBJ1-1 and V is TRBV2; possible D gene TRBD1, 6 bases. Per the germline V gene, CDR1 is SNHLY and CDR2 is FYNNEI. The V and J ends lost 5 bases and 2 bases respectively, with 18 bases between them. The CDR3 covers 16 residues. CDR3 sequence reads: CASSLQGGTLNTEAFF. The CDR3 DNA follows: TGTGCCAGCAGTCTCCAAGGGGGGACATTAAACACTGAAGCTTTCTTT.

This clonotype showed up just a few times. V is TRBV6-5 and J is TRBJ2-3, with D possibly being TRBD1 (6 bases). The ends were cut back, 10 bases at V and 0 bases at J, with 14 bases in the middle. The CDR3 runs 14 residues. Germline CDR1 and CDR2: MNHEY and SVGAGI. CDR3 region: CAIGRGVSTDTQYF. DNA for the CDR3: TGTGCCATCGGCAGGGGCGTAAGCACAGATACGCAGTATTTT.

The CDR3 here is CAIRGTGGEGYTF. The CDR3 DNA reads as TGTGCCATCAGAGGGACAGGGGGCGAAGGCTACACCTTC. The chain combines TRBV10-3 with TRBJ1-2; 12 bases are shared with TRBD1. Germline assignment: CDR1 ENHRY and CDR2 SYGVKD. The CDR3 runs to 13 residues. With V trimmed by 6 bases and J by 8 bases, 4 bases remained unmatched.